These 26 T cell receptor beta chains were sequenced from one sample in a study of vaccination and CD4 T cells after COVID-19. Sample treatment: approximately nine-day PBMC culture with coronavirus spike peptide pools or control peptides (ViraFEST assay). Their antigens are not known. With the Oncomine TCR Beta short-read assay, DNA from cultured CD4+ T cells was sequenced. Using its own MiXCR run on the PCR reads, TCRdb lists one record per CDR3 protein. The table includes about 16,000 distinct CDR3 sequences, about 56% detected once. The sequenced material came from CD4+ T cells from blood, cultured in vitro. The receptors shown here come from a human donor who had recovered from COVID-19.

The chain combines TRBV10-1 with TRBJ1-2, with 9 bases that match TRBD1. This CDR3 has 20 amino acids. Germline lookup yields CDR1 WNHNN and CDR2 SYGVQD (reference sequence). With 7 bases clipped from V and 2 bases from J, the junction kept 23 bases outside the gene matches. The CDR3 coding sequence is TGCGCCAGCAATGACCGGGACAGGGTGGTTTGGTGCGTGTTGAACTATGGCTACACCTTC. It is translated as CASNDRDRVVWCVLNYGYTF.

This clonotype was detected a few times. CDR3 region: CATSRGLGQGGTYGYTF. CDR3 bases: TGTGCCACCAGCAGAGGTCTGGGACAGGGCGGAACCTATGGCTACACCTTC. This sequence joins TRBV15 and TRBJ1-2, with 9 positions matching TRBD1. Germline V CDR1 and CDR2: LNHNV, YYDKDF (reference sequence). V shed 1 base and J 4 bases; nucleotides not matched to a gene: 10. This CDR3 has 17 residues.

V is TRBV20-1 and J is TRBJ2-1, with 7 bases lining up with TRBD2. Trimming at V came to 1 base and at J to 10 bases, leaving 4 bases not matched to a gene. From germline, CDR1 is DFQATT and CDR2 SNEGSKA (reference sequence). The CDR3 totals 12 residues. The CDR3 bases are TGCAGTGCTAGAGCTAGCGGATACGAGCAGTTCTTC. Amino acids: CSARASGYEQFF.

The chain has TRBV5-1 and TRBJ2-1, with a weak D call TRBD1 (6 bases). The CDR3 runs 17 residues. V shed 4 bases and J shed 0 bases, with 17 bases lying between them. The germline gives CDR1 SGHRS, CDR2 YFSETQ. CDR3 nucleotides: TGCGCCAGCAGCCCCGCAACAGGGTCGGGCTCCTACAATGAGCAGTTCTTC. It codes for CASSPATGSGSYNEQFF.

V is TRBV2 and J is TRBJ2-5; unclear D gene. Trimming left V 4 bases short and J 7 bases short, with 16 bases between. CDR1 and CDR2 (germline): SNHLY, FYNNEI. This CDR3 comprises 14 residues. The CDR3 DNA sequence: TGTGCCAGCAGTGGACAACGAGAATACCGGACCCAGTACTTC. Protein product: CASSGQREYRTQYF.

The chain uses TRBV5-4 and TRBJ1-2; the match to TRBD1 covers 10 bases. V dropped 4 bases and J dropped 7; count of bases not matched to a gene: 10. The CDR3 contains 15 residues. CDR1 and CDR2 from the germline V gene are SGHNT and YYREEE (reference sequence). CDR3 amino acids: CASSAPGQGKSGYTF. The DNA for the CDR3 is TGTGCCAGCAGCGCTCCGGGACAGGGGAAATCTGGCTACACCTTC.

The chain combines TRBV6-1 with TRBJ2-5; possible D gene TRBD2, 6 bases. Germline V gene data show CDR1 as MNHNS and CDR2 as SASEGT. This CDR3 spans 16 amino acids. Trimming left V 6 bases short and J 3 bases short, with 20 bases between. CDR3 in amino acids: CASRYRPTSPEETQYF. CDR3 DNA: TGTGCCAGCAGATATCGCCCAACTAGCCCGGAAGAGACCCAGTACTTC.

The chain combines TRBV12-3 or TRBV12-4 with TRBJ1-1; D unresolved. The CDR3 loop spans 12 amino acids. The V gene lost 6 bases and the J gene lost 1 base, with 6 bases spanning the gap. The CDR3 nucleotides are TGTGCCAGCAGAGAGAAGAACACTGAAGCTTTCTTT. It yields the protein CASREKNTEAFF.

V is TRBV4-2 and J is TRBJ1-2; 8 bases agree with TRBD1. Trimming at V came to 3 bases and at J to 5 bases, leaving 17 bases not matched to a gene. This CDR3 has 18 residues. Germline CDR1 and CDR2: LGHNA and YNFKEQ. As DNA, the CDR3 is TGTGCCAGCAGCCAGCCCGGGACAGGTAGTTTGGGAGGGTATGGCTACACCTTC. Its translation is CASSQPGTGSLGGYGYTF.

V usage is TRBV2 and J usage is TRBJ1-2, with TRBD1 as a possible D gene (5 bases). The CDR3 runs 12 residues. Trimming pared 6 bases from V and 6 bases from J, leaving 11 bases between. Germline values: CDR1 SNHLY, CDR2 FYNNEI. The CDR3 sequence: CASSRDQDGYTF. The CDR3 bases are TGTGCCAGCAGCAGGGATCAAGATGGCTACACCTTC.

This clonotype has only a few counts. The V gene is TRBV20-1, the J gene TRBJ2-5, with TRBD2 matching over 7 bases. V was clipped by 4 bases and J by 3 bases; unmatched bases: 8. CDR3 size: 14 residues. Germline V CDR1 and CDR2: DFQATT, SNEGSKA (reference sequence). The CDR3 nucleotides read TGCAGTGCTATACGACTAGCTAACGAAGAGACCCAGTACTTC. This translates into CSAIRLANEETQYF.

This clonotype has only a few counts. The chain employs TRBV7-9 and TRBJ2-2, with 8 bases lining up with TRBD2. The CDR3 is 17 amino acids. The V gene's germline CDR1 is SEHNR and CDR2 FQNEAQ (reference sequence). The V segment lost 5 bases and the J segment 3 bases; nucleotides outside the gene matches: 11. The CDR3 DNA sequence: TGTGCCAGCAGCGGACGGGGTAGCGGGGCCTACACCGGGGAGCTGTTTTTT. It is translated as CASSGRGSGAYTGELFF.

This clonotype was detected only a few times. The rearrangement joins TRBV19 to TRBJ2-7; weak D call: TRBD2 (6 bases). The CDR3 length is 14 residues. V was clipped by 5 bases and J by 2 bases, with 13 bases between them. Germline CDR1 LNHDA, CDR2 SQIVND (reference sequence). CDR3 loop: CASSALGRTYEQYF. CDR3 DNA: TGTGCCAGTAGTGCTCTCGGGAGAACCTACGAGCAGTACTTC. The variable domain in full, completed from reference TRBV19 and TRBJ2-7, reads DGGITQSPKYLFRKEGQNVTLSCEQNLNHDAMYWYRQDPGQGLRLIYYSQIVNDFQKGDIAEGYSVSREKKESFPLTVTSAQKNPTAFYLCASSALGRTYEQYFGPGTRLTVT.

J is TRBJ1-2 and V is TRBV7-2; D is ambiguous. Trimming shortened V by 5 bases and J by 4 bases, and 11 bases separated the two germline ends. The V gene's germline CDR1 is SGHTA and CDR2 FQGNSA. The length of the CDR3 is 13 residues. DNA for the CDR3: TGTGCCAGCAGCGACGGGAGCGGCTATGGCTACACCTTC. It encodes CASSDGSGYGYTF.

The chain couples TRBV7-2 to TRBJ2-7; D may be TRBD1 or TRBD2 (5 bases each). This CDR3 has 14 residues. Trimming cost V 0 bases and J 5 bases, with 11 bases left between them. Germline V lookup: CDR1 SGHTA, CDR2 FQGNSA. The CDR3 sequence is CASSLAGPQDEQYF. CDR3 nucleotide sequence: TGTGCCAGCAGCTTAGCGGGACCTCAGGACGAGCAGTACTTC.

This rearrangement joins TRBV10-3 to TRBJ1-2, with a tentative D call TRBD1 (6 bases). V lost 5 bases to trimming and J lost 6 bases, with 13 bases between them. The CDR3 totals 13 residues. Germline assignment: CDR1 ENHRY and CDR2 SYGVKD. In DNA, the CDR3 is TGTGCCATCAGTCAGGGGTGGGAGGATGGCTACACCTTC. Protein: CAISQGWEDGYTF.

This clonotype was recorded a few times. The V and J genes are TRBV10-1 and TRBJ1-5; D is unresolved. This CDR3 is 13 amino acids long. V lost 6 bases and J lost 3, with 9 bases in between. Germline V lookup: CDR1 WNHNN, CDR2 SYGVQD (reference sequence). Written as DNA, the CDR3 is TGCGCCAGCAGCATTGCTTCCAATCAGCCCCAGCATTTT. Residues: CASSIASNQPQHF.

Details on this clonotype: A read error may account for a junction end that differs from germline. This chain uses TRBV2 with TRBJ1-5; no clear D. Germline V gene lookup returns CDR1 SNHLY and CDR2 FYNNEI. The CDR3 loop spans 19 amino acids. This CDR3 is CASSVELSDPAYSDQPQHF. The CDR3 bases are TGTGCCAGCAGTGTGGAATTATCGGACCCTGCCTATAGCGATCAGCCCCAGCATTTT.

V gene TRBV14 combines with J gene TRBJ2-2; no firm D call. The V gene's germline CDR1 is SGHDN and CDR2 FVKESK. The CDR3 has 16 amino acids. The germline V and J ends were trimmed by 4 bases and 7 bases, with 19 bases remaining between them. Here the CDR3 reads CASSRIPTNKLGELFF. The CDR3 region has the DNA TGTGCCAGCAGCCGCATACCTACCAACAAGCTCGGGGAGCTGTTTTTT.

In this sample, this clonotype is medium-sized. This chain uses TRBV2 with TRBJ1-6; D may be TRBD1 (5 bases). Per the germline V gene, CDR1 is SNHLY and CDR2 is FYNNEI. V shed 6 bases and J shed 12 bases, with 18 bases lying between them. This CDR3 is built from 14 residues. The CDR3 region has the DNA TGTGCCAGCAGAGATACAGGAGGACTGCAACCCCTCCACTTT. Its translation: CASRDTGGLQPLHF.

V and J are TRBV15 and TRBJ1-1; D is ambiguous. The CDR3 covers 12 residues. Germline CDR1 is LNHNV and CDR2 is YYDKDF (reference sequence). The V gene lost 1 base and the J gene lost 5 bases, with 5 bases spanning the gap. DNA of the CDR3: TGTGCCACCAGCAGAGGTTATACTGAAGCTTTCTTT. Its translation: CATSRGYTEAFF.

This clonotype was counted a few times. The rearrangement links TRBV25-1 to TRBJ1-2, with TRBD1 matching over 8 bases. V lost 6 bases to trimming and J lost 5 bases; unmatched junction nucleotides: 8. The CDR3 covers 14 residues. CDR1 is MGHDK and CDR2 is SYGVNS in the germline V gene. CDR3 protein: CASSEAGGEYGYTF. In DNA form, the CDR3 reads TGTGCCAGCAGCGAAGCAGGGGGCGAGTATGGCTACACCTTC.

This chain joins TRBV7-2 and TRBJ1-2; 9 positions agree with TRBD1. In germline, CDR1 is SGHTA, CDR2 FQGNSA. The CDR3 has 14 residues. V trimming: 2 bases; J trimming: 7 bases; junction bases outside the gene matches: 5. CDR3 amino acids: CASSLKGQGGGYTF. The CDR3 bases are TGTGCCAGCAGCTTAAAGGGACAGGGCGGTGGCTACACCTTC.

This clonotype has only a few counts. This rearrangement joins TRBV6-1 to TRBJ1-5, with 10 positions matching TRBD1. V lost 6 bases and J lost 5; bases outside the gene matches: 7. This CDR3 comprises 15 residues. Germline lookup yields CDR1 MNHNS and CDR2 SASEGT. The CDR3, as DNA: TGTGCCAGCAGAAGGGACAGGGGAAGTGATCAGCCCCAGCATTTT. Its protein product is CASRRDRGSDQPQHF.

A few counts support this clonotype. Written as DNA, the CDR3 is TGTGCCAGCAGCGGTAATTACAGGGGGATGAACTATGGCTACACCTTC. Translation: CASSGNYRGMNYGYTF. The chain recombines TRBV6-1 with TRBJ1-2, with TRBD1 identical over 8 bases. The germline CDR1 and CDR2 sequences are MNHNS and SASEGT. The CDR3 is made up of 16 amino acids. Trimming removed 6 bases from V and 2 bases from J; junction bases left unmatched: 11.

CDR3 loop: CASSMLNSLYGYTF. The CDR3 DNA reads as TGTGCCAGTAGTATGCTGAATTCTCTCTATGGCTACACCTTC. The chain carries TRBV19 and TRBJ1-2; D is unclear. V was cut by 3 bases and J by 4 bases, with 12 bases left in between. From germline, CDR1 is LNHDA and CDR2 SQIVND (reference sequence). This CDR3 spans 14 amino acids.